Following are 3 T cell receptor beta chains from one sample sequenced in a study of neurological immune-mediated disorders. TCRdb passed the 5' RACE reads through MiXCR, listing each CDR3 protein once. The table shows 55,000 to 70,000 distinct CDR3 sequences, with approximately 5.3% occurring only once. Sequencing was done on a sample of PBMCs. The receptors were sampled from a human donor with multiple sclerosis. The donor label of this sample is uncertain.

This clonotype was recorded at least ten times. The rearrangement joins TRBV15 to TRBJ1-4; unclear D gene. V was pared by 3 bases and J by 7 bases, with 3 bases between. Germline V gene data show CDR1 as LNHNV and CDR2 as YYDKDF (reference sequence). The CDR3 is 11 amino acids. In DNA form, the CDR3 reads TGTGCCACCAGCAGGGGTGAAAAACTGTTTTTT. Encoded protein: CATSRGEKLFF.

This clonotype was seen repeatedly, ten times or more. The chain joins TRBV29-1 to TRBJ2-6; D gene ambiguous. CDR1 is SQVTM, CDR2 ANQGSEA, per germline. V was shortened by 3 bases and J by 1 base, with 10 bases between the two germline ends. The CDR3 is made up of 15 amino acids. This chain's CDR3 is CSVDIFGSGANVLTF. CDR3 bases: TGCAGCGTTGATATCTTCGGGTCTGGGGCCAACGTCCTGACTTTC.

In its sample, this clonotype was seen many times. The CDR3 DNA reads as TGTGCCAGCAGCCACAGGACCTCCTACGAGCAGTACTTC. Amino acids: CASSHRTSYEQYF. This chain joins TRBV7-8 and TRBJ2-7; TRBD1 is a possible D gene (5 bases). Germline CDR1 reads SGHVS; CDR2 reads FQNEAQ. This CDR3 comprises 13 residues. The V gene lost 5 bases and the J gene lost 0 bases, with 8 bases spanning the gap.